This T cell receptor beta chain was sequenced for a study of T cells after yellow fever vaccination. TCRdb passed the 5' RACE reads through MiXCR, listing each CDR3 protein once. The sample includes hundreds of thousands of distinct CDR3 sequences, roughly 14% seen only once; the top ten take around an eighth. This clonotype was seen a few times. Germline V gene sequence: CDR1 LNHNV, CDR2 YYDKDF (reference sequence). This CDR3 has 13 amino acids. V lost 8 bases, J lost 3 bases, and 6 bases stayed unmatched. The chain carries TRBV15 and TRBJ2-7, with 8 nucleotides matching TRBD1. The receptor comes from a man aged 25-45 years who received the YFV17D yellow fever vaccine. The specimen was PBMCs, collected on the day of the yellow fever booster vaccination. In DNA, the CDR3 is TGTGCCACCGGGGACAGGACCTTCTACGAGCAGTACTTC. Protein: CATGDRTFYEQYF.